These T cell receptor beta chains were read from a single sample in a study of T-cell reconstitution after alpha-beta-depleted transplantation in children. In TCRdb, the PCR reads were re-called with MiXCR into one record per CDR3 protein. This sample carries 400,000 to 450,000 distinct CDR3 sequences, 43% of them seen once, and the ten largest clones take approximately 30%. This specimen was PBMCs, taken before TCRalphabeta/CD19-depleted stem cell transplant. The receptors come from a girl aged 2-10 years with aplastic anemia, due to receive a stem cell transplant. Each CDR3 is given with its conserved first and last residue. The D gene is left open where the match is weak. Clone size is stated in some rows and not others, as once, few, many or a class when expanded.

v_gene: TRBV20-1
d_gene: NA
j_gene: TRBJ2-7
abundance: many
CDR3nt: TGCAGTGCTAGAGTGCGGTACTGGGAAGGAGACGAGCAGTACTTC
CDR3aa: CSARVRYWEGDEQYF

v_gene: TRBV9
d_gene: NA
j_gene: TRBJ2-3
abundance: NA
CDR3nt: TGTGCCAGCAGTCCTGGGATCTTAAGGGATGCAGATACGCAGTATTTT
CDR3aa: CASSPGILRDADTQYF

v_gene: TRBV20-1
d_gene: TRBD2
j_gene: TRBJ2-5
abundance: NA
CDR3nt: TGCAGTGCTAGCCTAGCGGGGGGAGAGACCCAGTACTTC
CDR3aa: CSASLAGGETQYF

v_gene: TRBV6-5
d_gene: TRBD2
j_gene: TRBJ2-5
abundance: many
CDR3nt: TGTGCCAGCAGTTACCAGGGCGGGAGGGCCCGAGAGACCCAGTACTTC
CDR3aa: CASSYQGGRARETQYF

v_gene: TRBV18
d_gene: TRBD1
j_gene: TRBJ2-7
abundance: few
CDR3nt: TGTGCCAGCCCAGGGTCGAAACAGGGGGTTCCGCCTAGGTACGAGCAGTACTTC
CDR3aa: CASPGSKQGVPPRYEQYF

v_gene: TRBV28
d_gene: TRBD1
j_gene: TRBJ2-3
abundance: NA
CDR3nt: TGTGCCAGCGGCAAGACAGGGAGAACAGATACGCAGTATTTT
CDR3aa: CASGKTGRTDTQYF

v_gene: TRBV20-1
d_gene: NA
j_gene: TRBJ2-7
abundance: NA
CDR3nt: TGCAGTGCTAGAGGTCCCCTGGCCGGGACCTCCTACGAGCAGTACTTC
CDR3aa: CSARGPLAGTSYEQYF

v_gene: TRBV6-5
d_gene: NA
j_gene: TRBJ2-3
abundance: many
CDR3nt: TGTGCCAGCAGTTACTCGGTCGTGGGTACAGATACGCAGTATTTT
CDR3aa: CASSYSVVGTDTQYF

v_gene: TRBV13
d_gene: TRBD2
j_gene: TRBJ2-3
abundance: NA
CDR3nt: TGTGCCAGCAGCGGTATTTCTAGCGGGGTGGCAGATACGCAGTATTTT
CDR3aa: CASSGISSGVADTQYF

v_gene: TRBV29-1
d_gene: NA
j_gene: TRBJ1-4
abundance: NA
CDR3nt: TGCAGCGTCCATTTGGGTGAAAAACTGTTTTTT
CDR3aa: CSVHLGEKLFF

v_gene: TRBV5-1
d_gene: TRBD1
j_gene: TRBJ1-2
abundance: NA
CDR3nt: TGCGCCAGCAGCTCGACAGGGAGGCGCGCGCTCTATGGCTACACCTTC
CDR3aa: CASSSTGRRALYGYTF

v_gene: TRBV12-3/TRBV12-4
d_gene: TRBD1
j_gene: TRBJ1-3
abundance: NA
CDR3nt: TGTGCCAGCAGTTCACTACAGGGGGCAGGAGGAAACACCATATATTTT
CDR3aa: CASSSLQGAGGNTIYF

v_gene: TRBV3-1
d_gene: NA
j_gene: TRBJ1-2
abundance: NA
CDR3nt: TGTGCCAGCAGCCCCCCTTGGACCCTGGGGTATGGCTACACCTTC
CDR3aa: CASSPPWTLGYGYTF

v_gene: TRBV5-1
d_gene: NA
j_gene: TRBJ2-7
abundance: few
CDR3nt: TGCGCCTCCCGACTCGGAAACTACGAGCAGTACTTC
CDR3aa: CASRLGNYEQYF

v_gene: TRBV5-1
d_gene: TRBD2
j_gene: TRBJ2-1
abundance: NA
CDR3nt: TGCGCCAGCAGCAATCTAGCGGGAGGGCAGGACAATGAGCAGTTCTTC
CDR3aa: CASSNLAGGQDNEQFF

v_gene: TRBV7-7
d_gene: NA
j_gene: TRBJ2-7
abundance: many
CDR3nt: TGTGCTAGCAGCCGGGAAGACCCGCGCATCGAGCAGTACTTC
CDR3aa: CASSREDPRIEQYF

v_gene: TRBV10-1
d_gene: NA
j_gene: TRBJ1-1
abundance: NA
CDR3nt: TGCGCCAGCACCACGACTCCCGGGGCTTTCTTT
CDR3aa: CASTTTPGAFF

v_gene: TRBV6-5
d_gene: NA
j_gene: TRBJ1-1
abundance: many
CDR3nt: TGTGCCAGCAGTTACACGGGGACAAAGAACACTGAAGCTTTCTTT
CDR3aa: CASSYTGTKNTEAFF